The 2 T cell receptor beta chains below come from one sample, sequenced in a study of CD8 T cells in ankylosing spondylitis (dated by TCRdb to about 2017). The library was obtained by 5' RACE. Sequencing relied on an Illumina HiSeq 2500. The public reads were reprocessed in TCRdb via fastp at Q25 and MiXCR, keeping in-frame beta chains. Every entry covers one CDR3 protein and lists the most common genes and DNA from its rows. This sample has fewer than 250,000 distinct CDR3 sequences in its table, and about 30% of those were observed once. Together, the top ten hold about 4% of the sample. The sequencing sample was made of blood, either unsorted or a sorted T cell fraction (not recorded which). The receptors were gathered from a male donor with ankylosing spondylitis or in good health (not recorded which).

Only a few counts were recorded for this clonotype. This rearrangement joins TRBV29-1 to TRBJ2-2; D gene uncertain. The ends were cut back, 7 bases at V and 0 bases at J, with 9 bases in the middle. The CDR3 totals 13 residues. Germline V gene lookup returns CDR1 SQVTM and CDR2 ANQGSEA. CDR3 region: CSADGANTGELFF. As DNA, the CDR3 is TGCAGCGCTGACGGTGCGAACACCGGGGAGCTGTTTTTT.

The chain joins TRBV5-1 to TRBJ2-7; the match to TRBD2 covers 7 bases. The CDR3 loop spans 14 amino acids. The V segment lost 2 bases and the J segment 3 bases; nucleotides outside the gene matches: 5. CDR1 is SGHRS, CDR2 YFSETQ, per germline. The CDR3 DNA is TGCGCCAGCAGCTTCGGGGGGTCGGTCTACGAGCAGTACTTC. Residues: CASSFGGSVYEQYF.